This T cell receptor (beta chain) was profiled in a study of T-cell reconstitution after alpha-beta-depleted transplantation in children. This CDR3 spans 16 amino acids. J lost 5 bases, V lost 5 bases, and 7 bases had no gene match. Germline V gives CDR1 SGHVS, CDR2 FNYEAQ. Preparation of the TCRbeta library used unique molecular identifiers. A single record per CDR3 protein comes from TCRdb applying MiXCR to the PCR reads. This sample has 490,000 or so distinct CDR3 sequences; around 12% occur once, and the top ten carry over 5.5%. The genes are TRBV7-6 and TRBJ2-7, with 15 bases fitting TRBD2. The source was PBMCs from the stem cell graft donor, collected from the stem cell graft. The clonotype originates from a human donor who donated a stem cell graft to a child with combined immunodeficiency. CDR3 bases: TGTGCCAGCAGCGCAGGCTGGACTAGCGGGGGGGACGAGCAGTACTTC. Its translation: CASSAGWTSGGDEQYF.